What follows are 23 T cell receptor beta chains derived from one specimen sequenced in a study of beta chain features in type 1 diabetes. Sequenced material consisted of expressed TCRB transcripts (all of the isolated RNA was reverse transcribed). Only in-frame clones appear in the TCRdb table, and some are missing; sequencing was by immunoSEQ multiplex PCR. The sample has a few hundred thousand clones, 25% to 30% seen once. The material sequenced was central memory CD4+ T cells from blood. The receptors here all came from a man in his thirties or forties in good health.

This clone showed up just a few times. CDR3 sequence: CASSKGTAYEQYF. In nucleotides, the CDR3 is TGTGCCAGCAGTAAGGGGACAGCCTACGAGCAGTACTTC. V is TRBV6-5 and J is TRBJ2-7; 7 bases align to TRBD1. The trim removed 5 bases at V and 2 bases at J, leaving 3 bases unmatched. The CDR3 runs 13 residues. CDR1 is MNHEY and CDR2 is SVGAGI in the germline V gene.

The chain combines TRBV7-2 with TRBJ2-3, with 9 bases identical to TRBD2. V gave up 1 base and J gave up 4 bases; unmatched junction bases: 9. The CDR3 consists of 17 residues. The V gene's germline CDR1 is SGHTA and CDR2 FQGNSA. The CDR3 loop reads CASSLVAASGAADTQYF. The CDR3 DNA reads TGTGCCAGCAGCTTAGTCGCTGCTAGCGGGGCGGCAGATACGCAGTATTTT. Full variable domain (missing parts from reference TRBV7-2 and TRBJ2-3): GAGVSQSPSNKVTEKGKDVELRCDPISGHTALYWYRQSLGQGLEFLIYFQGNSAPDKSGLPSDRFSAERTGGSVSTLTIQRTQQEDSAVYLCASSLVAASGAADTQYFGPGTRLTVL.

This clone came up many times. Other nucleotide sequences from this sample produce the same CDR3. V usage is TRBV4-3 and J usage is TRBJ2-1; D ambiguous. CDR1 LGHNA and CDR2 YSLEER come from the germline V gene. The V end was cut by 0 bases, the J end by 2 bases, with 8 bases between. The CDR3 is 15 amino acids. The CDR3: CASSQEGLAYNEQFF. CDR3 bases: TGCGCCAGCAGCCAAGAAGGCCTAGCCTACAATGAGCAGTTCTTC.

At least ten counts were recorded for this clone. The chain links TRBV18 to TRBJ2-7; TRBD1 matches at 9 bases. Germline trimming cut 4 bases from V and 7 bases from J; bases unmatched to any gene: 8. This CDR3 is 14 amino acids long. Germline lookup yields CDR1 KGHSH and CDR2 LQKENI. This CDR3 reads CASSLNRDREEQYF. Written as DNA, the CDR3 is TGTGCCAGCTCACTAAACCGGGACAGGGAAGAGCAGTACTTC.

This rearrangement joins TRBV4-3 to TRBJ2-1; D unresolved. Germline lookup yields CDR1 LGHNA and CDR2 YSLEER. The CDR3 is made up of 14 amino acids. V lost 4 bases and J 7 bases, leaving 14 bases between the germline ends. The CDR3 DNA follows: TGCGCCAGCAGCCCCGAGGCGGCGAGAAATGAGCAGTTCTTC. This gives the protein CASSPEAARNEQFF.

There are many counts of this clone. The chain uses TRBV5-4 and TRBJ2-5, with 8 bases fitting TRBD1. V shed 3 bases and J 4 bases; nucleotides not matched to a gene: 11. The CDR3 extends over 16 amino acids. CDR1 and CDR2 from the germline V gene are SGHNT and YYREEE (reference sequence). CDR3 nucleotides: TGTGCCAGCAGCTCCCCTGGACAGGGTGTGCGAGAGACCCAGTACTTC. Amino acid sequence: CASSSPGQGVRETQYF. The full variable domain, in which reference TRBV5-4 and TRBJ2-5 provide the parts outside the CDR3, is ETGVTQSPTHLIKTRGQQVTLRCSSQSGHNTVSWYQQALGQGPQFIFQYYREEENGRGNFPPRFSGLQFPNYSSELNVNALELDDSALYLCASSSPGQGVRETQYFGPGTRLLVL.

V gene TRBV25-1 combines with J gene TRBJ1-3, with D possibly TRBD1 on 5 matching bases. Trimming removed 8 bases at V and 2 bases at J, with 13 bases between. Germline CDR1 is MGHDK and CDR2 is SYGVNS. The CDR3 consists of 14 residues. CDR3 sequence reads: CASVPWGTGNTIYF. DNA of the CDR3: TGTGCCAGCGTACCTTGGGGCACTGGAAACACCATATATTTT.

V usage is TRBV30 and J usage is TRBJ1-6; TRBD1 matches 7 bases. The V gene end was trimmed by 0 bases and the J gene end by 10 bases; junction bases not matched to a gene: 6. This CDR3 contains 14 residues. Germline CDR1 is GTSNPN and CDR2 is SVGIG (reference sequence). The CDR3 region is CAWSVGDRKSPLHF. The CDR3, as DNA: TGTGCCTGGAGTGTAGGGGACAGAAAGTCACCCCTCCACTTT.

The J gene is TRBJ1-2, the V gene TRBV30; 8 nucleotides match TRBD1. Looked up from germline, CDR1 is GTSNPN and CDR2 is SVGIG (reference sequence). The junction had 3 bases not matched to a gene; V was cut back by 1 base and J by 8 bases. This CDR3 is 12 amino acids long. The CDR3 is CAWSGTGRGYTF. The CDR3 DNA reads TGTGCCTGGAGTGGGACAGGGCGAGGCTACACCTTC.

This clone was detected many times. The rearrangement joins TRBV30 to TRBJ2-3; D gene ambiguous. This CDR3 region has 12 residues. Trimming shortened V by 8 bases and J by 8 bases, and 17 bases separated the two germline ends. Germline V gene data show CDR1 as GTSNPN and CDR2 as SVGIG (reference sequence). For the CDR3, the DNA is TGTGCCCTGGCGAACCTAGTTGGTACGCAGTATTTT. Amino acid sequence: CALANLVGTQYF.

This clone was seen only a few times. V and J are TRBV28 and TRBJ1-6; TRBD1 aligns across 7 bases. The CDR3 totals 16 residues. Germline loops: CDR1 MDHEN, CDR2 SYDVKM. Trimming removed 4 bases from V and 7 bases from J; junction bases left unmatched: 10. The CDR3 nucleotides are TGTGCCAGCAGTTCCCCCGCCCAGGGGGGGAATTCACCCCTCCACTTT. Protein: CASSSPAQGGNSPLHF. Together with reference TRBV28 and TRBJ1-6, the CDR3 gives the full variable domain: DVKVTQSSRYLVKRTGEKVFLECVQDMDHENMFWYRQDPGLGLRLIYFSYDVKMKEKGDIPEGYSVSREKKERFSLILESASTNQTSMYLCASSSPAQGGNSPLHFGNGTRLTVT.

This clone turned up a few times. This rearrangement joins TRBV5-1 to TRBJ2-3; 10 bases match TRBD1. The CDR3 totals 16 residues. The V segment lost 4 bases and the J segment 8 bases; nucleotides outside the gene matches: 13. Germline loops: CDR1 SGHRS, CDR2 YFSETQ. Here the CDR3 DNA reads TGCGCCAGCAGCCTGGACCGGGACAGGGGAGTGGGTACGCAGTATTTT. It encodes CASSLDRDRGVGTQYF.

The chain uses TRBV10-2 and TRBJ1-2; no clear D gene. Germline CDR1 is WSHSY and CDR2 is SAAADI. V was clipped by 6 bases and J by 4 bases, with 9 bases between them. The CDR3 has 12 amino acids. In DNA, the CDR3 is TGCGCCAGCAGCTGGGCAGGCTATGGCTACACCTTC. Protein: CASSWAGYGYTF.

The chain employs TRBV30 and TRBJ2-7; D might be TRBD1 (6 bases). The V gene lost 4 bases and the J gene lost 1 base, with 11 bases spanning the gap. CDR1 is GTSNPN, CDR2 SVGIG, per germline (reference sequence). The CDR3 sequence is 13 residues long. The CDR3 coding sequence is TGTGCCTGGAAGGGACATGGGTCCTACGAGCAGTACTTC. Amino acids: CAWKGHGSYEQYF.

The CDR3 spells CASSQSRDYGYTF. The CDR3 nucleotides are TGTGCCAGCAGCCAATCCCGGGACTATGGCTACACCTTC. The chain carries TRBV16 and TRBJ1-2, with D uncertain. CDR1 is KGHSY and CDR2 is FQNENV in the germline V gene. The CDR3 runs to 13 residues. Trimming stripped 0 bases from V and 3 bases from J, with 5 bases between.

The sample holds a few counts of this clone. CDR3 residues: CASSLRTSGGPGTQYF. DNA for the CDR3: TGTGCCAGCAGCCTCCGGACTAGCGGGGGGCCAGGGACGCAGTATTTT. The chain uses TRBV4-2 and TRBJ2-3, with 14 bases identical to TRBD2. The J segment lost 9 bases and the V segment lost 4 bases, leaving 9 bases of the junction unmatched. This CDR3 region has 16 residues. The germline CDR1 and CDR2 sequences are LGHNA and YNFKEQ.

The chain carries TRBV18 and TRBJ1-2, with a weak D call TRBD1 (5 bases). Trimming removed 1 base at V and 7 bases at J, with 13 bases between. This CDR3 is 14 amino acids long. Germline loops: CDR1 KGHSH, CDR2 LQKENI. The CDR3 DNA reads TGTGCCAGCTCACCACGGAGAGAGACAGCTGGCTACACCTTC. Translating gives CASSPRRETAGYTF.

This clone has more than one count but fewer than ten. The chain recombines TRBV30 with TRBJ1-1; D is uncertain. The CDR3 spans 11 residues. Germline CDR1 and CDR2: GTSNPN and SVGIG (reference sequence). V was cut by 0 bases and J by 7 bases, with 6 bases left in between. CDR3 amino acids: CAWSVQLEAFF. CDR3 in DNA: TGTGCCTGGAGTGTACAGCTTGAAGCTTTCTTT.

V usage is TRBV28 and J usage is TRBJ1-2, with D perhaps TRBD1 (5 bases). Germline V lookup: CDR1 MDHEN, CDR2 SYDVKM. V lost 1 base and J lost 7, with 16 bases in between. The CDR3 covers 15 residues. The chain's CDR3 is CASSLSRQGRGGYTF. The CDR3 bases are TGTGCCAGCAGTTTATCCCGGCAGGGAAGGGGTGGCTACACCTTC.

This sequence joins TRBV7-9 and TRBJ2-5; TRBD2 might be the D (5 bases). Trimming pared 3 bases from V and 5 bases from J, leaving 13 bases between. This CDR3 is built from 14 residues. Germline-derived CDR1 and CDR2 are SEHNR and FQNEAQ (reference sequence). CDR3 amino acids: CASSLSGVGETQYF. The CDR3 region has the DNA TGTGCCAGCAGCTTGAGCGGAGTAGGGGAGACCCAGTACTTC.

The J gene is TRBJ1-2, the V gene TRBV5-1; 8 bases match TRBD1. This CDR3 region has 15 residues. J lost 10 bases, V lost 0 bases, and 11 bases had no gene match. CDR1 and CDR2 (germline): SGHRS, YFSETQ. The CDR3 coding sequence is TGCGCCAGCAGCTTGGATGGACAGGGTCGCACCGACTACACCTTC. Protein: CASSLDGQGRTDYTF.

This rearrangement joins TRBV2 to TRBJ1-6; D unclear. CDR1 and CDR2 (germline): SNHLY, FYNNEI. The CDR3 consists of 13 residues. V was pared by 5 bases and J by 7 bases, with 9 bases between. The CDR3 DNA sequence: TGTGCCAGCAGTAAGGGAGCGAATTCACCCCTCCACTTT. Its protein is CASSKGANSPLHF.

A word on this clone: A read error is likely, as this CDR3 ends without the conserved phenylalanine or tryptophan. No DNA is shown, since the ends of the CDR3 on it are uncertain; the CDR3 is the one TCRdb lists. V gene TRBV11-2 combines with J gene TRBJ1-1. Germline V gene data show CDR1 as SGHAT and CDR2 as FQNNGV. The CDR3 region is 11 residues in length, termini included. This chain's CDR3 is CASSHRTVPLL.